A selection of T cell receptor beta chains follows, all from one sample in a study of cytomegalovirus exposure and HLA in healthy donors. Data came from immunoSEQ multiplex PCR; TCRdb stores just in-frame clones and leaves some out. The sample consists of about 110,000 clones, roughly 73% of them appearing once. Sequencing was done on a sample of PBMCs. All receptors derive from a man aged 30 to 45 in good health and CMV-seronegative. Each CDR3 is given with its conserved first and last residue.

TRBV5-1	TRBJ2-7	CASSVDSAYEQYF
TRBV2	TRBJ1-2	CASSDVRGGYTF
TRBV27	TRBJ1-1	CASRPGTGGFEAFF
TRBV5-6	TRBJ2-5	CASSLSPLETQYF
TRBV4-1	TRBJ2-3	CTSSQEVTGLAGTDTQYF
TRBV7-9	TRBJ1-4	CASSLSTGGNEKLFF
TRBV28	TRBJ2-7	CASSFKGQGHEQYF
TRBV2	TRBJ2-3	CASLGFSSSGPRTDTQYF
TRBV28	TRBJ1-1	CASSSGTGVFTEAFF
TRBV7-4	TRBJ2-1	CASSLEGTSGRRNPSFCEQFF
TRBV5-6	TRBJ2-1	CASISHRLAVSSYNEQFF
TRBV20-1	TRBJ1-4	CSAPEDEKLFF
TRBV5-1	TRBJ1-1	CASSNPLNTEAFF
TRBV10-3	TRBJ2-7	CAISESLGGYEQYF
TRBV5-1	TRBJ1-1	CASSFSPGSWLEAFF
TRBV27	TRBJ1-2	CASSPESLNYGYTF
TRBV27	TRBJ1-2	CASSPRGYGYTF
TRBV7-8	TRBJ2-7	CASSQGLAGGPGYEQYF
TRBV15	TRBJ1-4	CATGATNEKLFF
TRBV2	TRBJ1-4	CASIGTGAGEKLFF
TRBV6-1	TRBJ1-6	CASSETETSSYNSPLHF
TRBV5-6	TRBJ2-7	CASSTPPGGMIYEQYF
TRBV11-2	TRBJ2-5	CASSFVGLAGGKTQYF
TRBV5-1	TRBJ2-7	CASSVRGGAGHEQYF
TRBV29-1	TRBJ2-2	CSVLGGGLGTGELFF
TRBV12-5	TRBJ2-4	CASGEDRAGLLAKNIQYF
TRBV2	TRBJ2-7	CASSEAQGYEQYF
TRBV7-8	-	CASSSHSSYEQYF
TRBV12-5	TRBJ1-2	CASGLVGVARVGGYTF
TRBV5-1	TRBJ2-1	CASRGEQGTYNEQFF
TRBV6-1	TRBJ1-5	CASSGHWGQMVQPQHF
TRBV6-1	TRBJ1-2	CASSEAKFSF
TRBV21-1	TRBJ2-7	CASSKAEDRGSYEQYF
TRBV29-1	TRBJ2-2	CGLAGEGARTGELFF
TRBV5-1	TRBJ2-2	CASSSVQGAGGELFF
TRBV5-1	TRBJ2-1	CASSLDSNNEQFF
TRBV4-1	TRBJ2-5	CASSQDYTSGTETQYF
TRBV18	TRBJ1-2	CASSMSDGYTF
TRBV2	TRBJ2-7	CASRATVIYEQYF
TRBV27	TRBJ1-3	CASKPGQPNSGNTIYF